The 17 T cell receptor beta chains below were found in one sample sequenced in a study of identical twins. Each CDR3 protein gets one entry after TCRdb re-called the 5' RACE reads with MiXCR. The sample lists about 520,000 distinct CDR3 sequences, 20% to 25% occurring once. These same data were also listed under a study on T cells expressing NK-cell markers.

Sequenced: CD4+ T cells sorted from blood. The receptors were gathered from a woman under 30 in good health.

This clonotype was picked up a small number of times. The chain has TRBV7-9 and TRBJ1-1; maybe TRBD1 (6 bases). CDR1 and CDR2 (germline): SEHNR, FQNEAQ (reference sequence). The CDR3 has 13 amino acids. V was shortened by 6 bases and J by 6 bases, with 14 bases between the two germline ends. The CDR3 DNA sequence: TGTGCCAGCAGATTTACAGGGTACGCTGAAGCTTTCTTT. This translates into CASRFTGYAEAFF.

This clonotype has a count of ten or more. V gene TRBV29-1 combines with J gene TRBJ1-1; D unresolved. Germline V lookup: CDR1 SQVTM, CDR2 ANQGSEA. V dropped 1 base and J dropped 5 bases, with 5 bases sitting between them. CDR3 size: 11 residues. This CDR3 is CSVEGGTEAFF. The CDR3 DNA sequence: TGCAGCGTTGAAGGGGGAACTGAAGCTTTCTTT.

This clonotype came up many times. The chain recombines TRBV12-3 or TRBV12-4 with TRBJ1-1; D not certain. V was trimmed by 6 bases and J by 3 bases, leaving 14 bases between them. This CDR3 is built from 14 residues. The DNA for the CDR3 is TGTGCCAGCAGCCCCCATGGTGGGGACACTGAAGCTTTCTTT. Residues: CASSPHGGDTEAFF.

CDR3 in DNA: TGTGCCAGCAAAAGAGGAAGCACTGAAGCTTTCTTT. It is translated as CASKRGSTEAFF. The chain has TRBV27 and TRBJ1-1; D gene ambiguous. Germline V gene sequence: CDR1 MNHEY, CDR2 SMNVEV (reference sequence). V gave up 7 bases and J gave up 4 bases, with 10 bases separating them. There are 12 residues in the CDR3.

J is TRBJ2-7 and V is TRBV5-1; D ambiguous. The CDR3 extends over 13 amino acids. V was pared by 2 bases and J by 1 base, with 7 bases between. Germline CDR1 and CDR2: SGHRS and YFSETQ. CDR3 amino acids: CASSFRNSYEQYF. The CDR3 nucleotides are TGCGCCAGCAGCTTCAGGAATTCCTACGAGCAGTACTTC.

The J gene is TRBJ1-1, the V gene TRBV24-1; D remains ambiguous. The CDR3 loop spans 12 amino acids. The V and J ends lost 7 bases and 7 bases respectively, with 12 bases between them. Germline CDR1 is KGHDR and CDR2 is SFDVKD. CDR3 residues: CATRRTRYEAFF. DNA of the CDR3: TGTGCCACCAGAAGGACCAGGTATGAAGCTTTCTTT.

This sequence joins TRBV11-2 and TRBJ2-1, with a tentative D call TRBD2 (6 bases). Trimming left V 5 bases short and J 5 bases short, with 28 bases between. From germline, CDR1 is SGHAT and CDR2 FQNNGV. The CDR3 runs to 19 residues. The CDR3 is CASSIRPFRGGIPNNEQFF. CDR3 DNA: TGTGCCAGCAGCATAAGGCCGTTTAGGGGCGGGATCCCAAACAATGAGCAGTTCTTC.

This clonotype was picked up a small number of times. The chain couples TRBV20-1 to TRBJ2-4; TRBD2 aligns across 7 bases. Per the germline V gene, CDR1 is DFQATT and CDR2 is SNEGSKA (reference sequence). The length of the CDR3 is 15 residues. V lost 5 bases and J lost 4; bases outside the gene matches: 11. CDR3 sequence: CSAPNPSGAKNIQYF. In DNA form, the CDR3 reads TGCAGTGCTCCGAATCCTAGCGGAGCTAAAAACATTCAGTACTTC.

There are a few counts of this clonotype. The gene calls are TRBV5-1 and TRBJ2-1; TRBD2 aligns across 7 bases. With V trimmed by 1 base and J by 7 bases, 8 bases remained unmatched. Germline assignment: CDR1 SGHRS and CDR2 YFSETQ. The CDR3 has 15 residues. For the CDR3, the DNA is TGCGCCAGCAGCTTGCTAAGCGGGATCGGAAATGAGCAGTTCTTC. Its protein is CASSLLSGIGNEQFF.

The V gene is TRBV5-6, the J gene TRBJ1-2; D not resolved. V dropped 4 bases and J dropped 7 bases, with 14 bases sitting between them. The CDR3 is 13 residues long. Germline CDR1 and CDR2: SGHDT and YYEEEE. The chain's CDR3 is CASSTEPQGGYTF. CDR3 nucleotides: TGTGCCAGCAGCACGGAGCCGCAAGGTGGCTACACCTTC.

The sample holds many counts of this clonotype. The chain employs TRBV12-3 or TRBV12-4 and TRBJ2-1; TRBD2 aligns across 16 bases. This CDR3 comprises 16 residues. The J segment lost 7 bases and the V segment lost 6 bases, leaving 6 bases of the junction unmatched. CDR3 in amino acids: CASRGTSGGAKNEQFF. As DNA, the CDR3 is TGTGCCAGCAGGGGGACTAGCGGGGGGGCCAAGAATGAGCAGTTCTTC.

The CDR3 is CSAVTGLREQYF. The DNA of the CDR3 is TGCAGTGCTGTAACAGGGCTCCGGGAGCAGTACTTC. The chain joins TRBV20-1 to TRBJ2-7, with D tentatively TRBD1 (6 bases). V lost 5 bases to trimming and J lost 7 bases, with 15 bases between them. CDR3 length: 12 residues. Looked up from germline, CDR1 is DFQATT and CDR2 is SNEGSKA (reference sequence).

The chain uses TRBV20-1 and TRBJ1-2; possible D gene TRBD1, 5 bases. CDR3 length: 11 amino acids. Germline CDR1 DFQATT, CDR2 SNEGSKA (reference sequence). Trimming removed 6 bases from V and 4 bases from J, with 9 bases in between. The CDR3 protein is CSAGEPYGYTF. The CDR3 region has the DNA TGCAGTGCAGGGGAACCCTATGGCTACACCTTC.

This clonotype came up a few times. DNA for the CDR3: TGTGCCAGCAGCTTAGTTCTCAGTGAAGCTTTCTTT. Amino acids: CASSLVLSEAFF. V usage is TRBV7-9 and J usage is TRBJ1-1; unclear D gene. V lost 1 base and J 7 bases, leaving 7 bases between the germline ends. CDR1 is SEHNR, CDR2 FQNEAQ, per germline (reference sequence). This CDR3 spans 12 amino acids.

CDR3 DNA sequence: TGTGCCATCAGTGAGTCTGGCGATCAGCCCCAGCATTTT. Translation gives CAISESGDQPQHF. The chain couples TRBV10-3 to TRBJ1-5; D remains unclear. The CDR3 covers 13 residues. V lost 0 bases and J 5 bases, leaving 5 bases between the germline ends. Germline V gene data show CDR1 as ENHRY and CDR2 as SYGVKD.

In this sample, this clonotype turned up a few times. The rearrangement uses TRBV10-3 and TRBJ1-5; D gene uncertain. The CDR3 extends over 13 amino acids. Looked up from germline, CDR1 is ENHRY and CDR2 is SYGVKD. Deletions cut 2 bases from V and 6 bases from J, with 8 bases between. The CDR3 nucleotides read TGTGCCATCAGTGAGGAGGAGGCTCAGCCCCAGCATTTT. It yields the protein CAISEEEAQPQHF.

V is TRBV20-1 and J is TRBJ1-2, with a possible D match to TRBD1 (5 bases). The CDR3 totals 14 residues. Germline assignment: CDR1 DFQATT and CDR2 SNEGSKA (reference sequence). Trimming left V 0 bases short and J 4 bases short, with 12 bases between. The CDR3 DNA sequence: TGCAGTGCTAGAGATCGCACCGGGGGCTATGGCTACACCTTC. Its protein is CSARDRTGGYGYTF.